This TCR beta chain appears in the sequencing data of a study of response to subunit inactivated influenza vaccine. Trimming took 4 bases from V and 5 from J, leaving 21 bases between them. Per germline, CDR1 MNHNS and CDR2 SASEGT. This CDR3 contains 16 residues. TCRdb reprocessed the RT-PCR reads via MiXCR and lists one record per CDR3 protein. The data show 750,000 to 850,000 distinct CDR3 sequences, roughly 18% seen once. The sample holds a few counts of this clonotype. The gene calls are TRBV6-1 and TRBJ2-7, with D maybe TRBD2 (5 bases). The TCR originated in a man aged 45-60 years who received an inactivated influenza vaccine. Sequenced here: PBMCs from blood, sampled roughly 5 days after vaccination. The CDR3 region has the DNA TGTGCCAGCAGTGGGTACGAAGACGGCACGGGAAACGAGCAGTACTTC. Protein: CASSGYEDGTGNEQYF.